This TCR beta chain was recovered during a study of blood T cell repertoires in COVID-19 (dated by TCRdb to the early 2020s). For the wider study: The collaborator samples originated in the United States, Italy and Spain and spanned the acute and convalescent phases of COVID-19. The material from the prospective study consisted of cDNA or gDNA derived from T cells, B-cell-depleted T cells, or PBMCs. Deeply sampled blood TCRbeta repertoires from subjects exposed to, actively infected with, or recovered from COVID-19 were included in the dataset. The repertoires were released in a freely available public database intended as a resource for research on the immune response to SARS-CoV-2. Samples came from the ongoing ImmuneRACE study (first 160 participants) plus 1,254 subjects from 6 global collaborators. The sample metadata nearly always contained a de-identified subject ID, COVID-19 status, age in years and sex. HLA class I and class II types, where available, came from metadata supplied by the sample provider rather than from assay-based typing.

With regard to this clone: What antigen it recognizes has not been identified. No base quality values were provided; no much bigger clone lies one nucleotide off.

CDR1 SEHNR and CDR2 FQNEAQ were looked up in the germline V gene (reference sequence). The germline V end is reduced by 8 bases and the J end by 3 bases; junction bases left unmatched: 6. The CDR3 measures 13 amino acids from cysteine to phenylalanine. This entry keeps only the CDR3 DNA: 39 bases, framed from base 1. Summary of the overall study and its limitations: The quantity of clinical and demographic metadata differed by source and by participant and was supplied without curation.

The immunoSEQ Assay, a bias-controlled multiplex PCR, was used to amplify TCRbeta CDR3 regions from genomic DNA. The authors' pipeline ran thus. The number of nucleated cells in each sample was estimated by amplification of reference gene primers within the assay. To quantify the absolute abundance of each unique TCRbeta CDR3 rearrangement, sequence reads were collapsed and filtered. For each sample, productive Simpson clonality was calculated by taking the square root of Simpson's diversity index across productive rearrangements. As stored in TCRdb, this immuneACCESS dataset retains in-frame rearrangements with V and J assigned. A fraction of the clones does not appear; measured against another copy, unresolved V genes explain less than half of the discrepancy, and the remainder lacks a known reason. V and J calls and clone size are given by that table; D and trimming were obtained from the DNA. In this sample the table shows approximately 250,000 clones, roughly nine tenths of which occur a single time. Of the sample, approximately 9% falls within the top ten clones.

Collaborating institutions collected whole blood in K2EDTA tubes following their own protocols. Collaborator samples were shipped for TCRbeta analysis as frozen whole blood, isolated PBMCs, or DNA extracted from either sample type. The specimen was peripheral blood. The sequence was collected from a man between 40 and 49 years old with active or convalescent COVID-19. The chain links TRBV7-9 with TRBJ1-2, and 7 junctional nucleotides match TRBD1. The CDR3 region reads CASGRDSDYGYTF. In nucleotides, the sequence is TGTGCCAGCGGTAGGGACAGCGACTATGGCTACACCTTC. The entire variable domain, with the stretches around the CDR3 drawn from the reference TRBV7-9 and TRBJ1-2 proteins, is DTGVSQNPRHKITKRGQNVTFRCDPISEHNRLYWYRQTLGQGPEFLTYFQNEAQLEKSRLLSDRFSAERPKGSFSTLEIQRTEQGDSAMYLCASGRDSDYGYTFGSGTRLTVV.